This T cell receptor (beta chain) stems from a study of T cells in Graves' hyperthyroidism and ophthalmopathy (dated by TCRdb to the late 2010s). About the full investigation: Peripheral blood samples were taken at the time of initial diagnosis, prior to any treatment. To identify distinguishing TCR V-J signatures, a discovery cohort of 90 to 100 patients was used, comprising 43 with Graves' ophthalmopathy and under 60 with stable Graves' hyperthyroidism. The roughly 91 discovery patients were randomly divided into training and test sets at a 7:3 ratio. In addition, the study compared T-cell repertoires in thyroid tissue and in blood from about 6 Graves' hyperthyroidism patients. After sampling, hyperthyroidism patients received methimazole starting at 30 mg daily, and ophthalmopathy patients received high-dose intravenous methylprednisolone. TCR Vbeta CDR3 sequencing of 130 to 150 peripheral blood samples (43 ophthalmopathy, 75 to 80 hyperthyroidism and approximately 17 progressor patients) is reported in the paper. An independent validation cohort of under 20 hyperthyroidism patients and approximately 15 patients who later progressed to ophthalmopathy tested prospective prediction of ophthalmopathy.

The research as a whole found: A 13 V-J signature model separated ophthalmopathy from stable hyperthyroidism, with 87.88% sensitivity and 81.08% specificity in cross-validation and 80%/75% in testing. During validation, the model predicted progression to ophthalmopathy a median of roughly six months ahead of onset, with approximately 70% sensitivity and more than 72% specificity. Sample size was not statistically predetermined, and blinding of investigators to group allocation was not performed. Most expanded thyroid clonotypes (frequency above 0.001) were also detected in blood, suggesting blood repertoires may reflect thyroid immune responses.

TCR beta CDR3 regions were amplified from RNA transcripts. A first-round RT-PCR of the TCR CDR3 used the HTBI primer set with the Qiagen OneStep RT-PCR kit. A second multiplex PCR round built the libraries, followed by size selection and purification. Paired-end sequencing of the libraries was performed with 100 bp reads on an Illumina HiSeq2000. The published analysis was carried out like this. SOAPnuke was used to process the raw data, throwing out any read that contained adapters or uncalled bases, had a mean Phred below 15, or lacked an exact constant-primer or identifier match. High-quality paired reads were merged using COPE v1.2.5, and each unique nucleotide sequence was defined as a clonotype. MiTCR v1.1 was used to align clonotypes to the IMGT TRBV, TRBD and TRBJ reference segments. The analysis was restricted to V-J combinations with a frequency above 0.0001, which together covered roughly 99% of the repertoires. A TCS score was defined as the ratio of F50 (clonal expansion) to E x V (chaos), with BLOSUM62-based TCRdist applied between CDR3 peptides within each V-J. Welch's t-statistics and random forest reduced just over 500 V-J features to about 12, which were used in a naive Bayes classifier (R e1071). The public reads were quality trimmed at Q25 with fastp and then assembled into clones with MiXCR by TCRdb, keeping productive beta chains. Every distinct CDR3 protein forms one entry, paired with its most common genes and DNA. The V and J calls and clone size are TCRdb's, not the authors'. This sample has about 720,000 distinct CDR3 sequences in its table, and approximately 19% of those were observed once. 16% of the sample is in the top ten clones.

This clonotype showed up many times. It lacks a known antigen. No quality values exist for individual bases; no much larger clone is one base distant. Hyperthyroidism patients were aged 18 to 65 years and newly diagnosed, with disease duration of less than 2 months. Patients with uncontrolled infections, other autoimmune diseases, pregnancy or lactation were excluded. Clinical symptoms, serum thyroxine and TRAb, thyroid ultrasound, and orbital computed tomography formed the basis for the diagnoses. Blood from progressor patients was drawn when they were first diagnosed with hyperthyroidism, before any ophthalmopathy symptoms appeared. Ficoll-Paque density gradient centrifugation was used to isolate PBMCs from around 9.1 ml of fresh peripheral blood. Progressor patients were defined as those initially diagnosed with Graves' hyperthyroidism in whom ophthalmopathy developed during follow-up. Total RNA was extracted using Trizol reagent, and RNA quality was assessed on an Agilent 2100 Bioanalyzer.

As encoded in the germline V gene, CDR1 is SNHLY while CDR2 is FYNNEI. Trimming costs V 4 bases and J 5 bases, and their ends lie 11 bases apart. CDR3 length: 13 amino acids, cysteine to phenylalanine. The retained sequence is limited to the CDR3, 39 bases, with the frame set at the first base. The V gene is TRBV2 and the J gene is TRBJ2-5; TRBD1 is possibly the D segment (6 matching bases). Sequenced: blood. The receptor's source is a woman aged 45-65 years with Graves' hyperthyroidism that later progressed to Graves' ophthalmopathy. The sequenced DNA is TGTGCCAGCAGTGCACACAGGGTTGAGACCCAGTACTTC. Its protein is CASSAHRVETQYF.